The 30 T cell receptor beta chains given below trace back to one sample, sequenced in a study of blood T cell repertoires in COVID-19. Clones were read by immunoSEQ multiplex PCR, and TCRdb kept only the in-frame ones, dropping some. Of about 150,000 clones in the sample, approximately 80% were seen once. Sequencing was performed on peripheral blood. These receptors were collected from a woman in her forties or fifties with acute or convalescent COVID-19.

This chain uses TRBV12-2 with TRBJ2-4; no check of the table's D call, TRBD2, against the DNA was made. TRBV12-2 has pseudogene status. The CDR3 has 23 residues. Here the CDR3 DNA reads TGTGCAAGTCGCTCCCCAACAAGGGGTTCCCCGGGACTAGCGGGAGCGGGCAAAAACATTCAGTACTTC. Translated, it gives CASRSPTRGSPGLAGAGKNIQYF.

V is TRBV11-1 and J is TRBJ2-5, with 8 nucleotides matching TRBD2. Trimming at V came to 5 bases and at J to 7 bases, leaving 12 bases not matched to a gene. Germline-derived CDR1 and CDR2 are SGHAT and FQDESV (reference sequence). This CDR3 comprises 15 residues. CDR3 region: CASSLFRGGVGTQYF. As DNA, the CDR3 is TGTGCCAGCAGCCTCTTTCGGGGGGGCGTAGGGACCCAGTACTTC.

This clone was seen only once. The chain has TRBV11-2 and TRBJ2-5; D is ambiguous. With 5 bases removed from V and 3 bases from J, the gap between germline ends came to 13 bases. The CDR3 runs to 14 residues. Germline V lookup: CDR1 SGHAT, CDR2 FQNNGV. The CDR3 loop reads CASSPEPQKETQYF. CDR3 coding DNA: TGTGCCAGCAGCCCCGAACCACAGAAAGAGACCCAGTACTTC.

V and J are TRBV7-9 and TRBJ1-2, with a tentative D call TRBD1 (5 bases). The V and J ends lost 2 bases and 0 bases respectively, with 10 bases between them. CDR1 and CDR2 from the germline V gene are SEHNR and FQNEAQ (reference sequence). CDR3 length: 15 amino acids. This CDR3 is CASSLWTSANYGYTF. In nucleotides, the CDR3 is TGTGCCAGCAGCTTATGGACATCAGCTAACTATGGCTACACCTTC.

In this sample, this clone turned up many times. V gene TRBV7-9 combines with J gene TRBJ1-6; 8 bases are a match to TRBD1. This CDR3 is built from 17 residues. J was trimmed by 7 bases and V by 0 bases; bases with no gene match: 8. CDR1 is SEHNR, CDR2 FQNEAQ, per germline (reference sequence). The CDR3 coding sequence is TGTGCCAGCAGCTTAGCGCGCGGACAGGGCCGAAATTCACCCCTCCACTTT. This gives the protein CASSLARGQGRNSPLHF.

The J gene is TRBJ1-1, the V gene TRBV25-1; TRBD1 agrees at 9 bases. Germline trimming cut 3 bases from V and 3 bases from J; bases unmatched to any gene: 5. The CDR3 loop spans 15 amino acids. Germline V gene lookup returns CDR1 MGHDK and CDR2 SYGVNS. CDR3 sequence (DNA): TGTGCCAGCAGTGATCCAAGGACAGGGGACACTGAAGCTTTCTTT. Translating it yields CASSDPRTGDTEAFF.

The rearrangement uses TRBV28 and TRBJ2-1; TRBD2 matches at 11 bases. V lost 6 bases, J lost 9 bases, and 13 bases stayed unmatched. The CDR3 is 16 amino acids. In germline, CDR1 is MDHEN, CDR2 SYDVKM. Here the CDR3 reads CASSRNVAGGSGEQFF. CDR3 in DNA: TGTGCCAGCAGCCGTAACGTAGCGGGAGGGTCTGGTGAGCAGTTCTTC. Using reference TRBV28 and TRBJ2-1 for the parts outside the CDR3, the full variable domain is DVKVTQSSRYLVKRTGEKVFLECVQDMDHENMFWYRQDPGLGLRLIYFSYDVKMKEKGDIPEGYSVSREKKERFSLILESASTNQTSMYLCASSRNVAGGSGEQFFGPGTRLTVL.

This clone was seen only a few times. The chain combines TRBV2 with TRBJ1-2; D is uncertain. The V and J ends lost 4 bases and 1 base respectively, with 10 bases between them. CDR1 SNHLY and CDR2 FYNNEI come from the germline V gene. This CDR3 region has 14 residues. The CDR3 DNA follows: TGTGCCAGCAGTGTAGATAAAATTAACTATGGCTACACCTTC. It codes for CASSVDKINYGYTF.

This rearrangement joins TRBV7-2 to TRBJ1-3; D is unclear. CDR3 length: 14 amino acids. Looked up from germline, CDR1 is SGHTA and CDR2 is FQGNSA. V lost 5 bases and J lost 0, with 8 bases in between. CDR3: CASSAGVSGNTIYF. In nucleotides, the CDR3 is TGTGCCAGCAGCGCAGGTGTCTCTGGAAACACCATATATTTT. The full variable domain, completed using reference TRBV7-2 and TRBJ1-3, is GAGVSQSPSNKVTEKGKDVELRCDPISGHTALYWYRQSLGQGLEFLIYFQGNSAPDKSGLPSDRFSAERTGGSVSTLTIQRTQQEDSAVYLCASSAGVSGNTIYFGEGSWLTVV.

The chain is built from TRBV19 and TRBJ2-7; 10 positions agree with TRBD2. Unmatched junction bases numbered 9, after V lost 7 bases and J lost 6 bases. CDR1 is LNHDA, CDR2 SQIVND, per germline (reference sequence). This CDR3 has 14 amino acids. The CDR3 DNA follows: TGTGCCAGTACCGCAGCGGGAGGGCCGGGCGAGCAGTACTTC. Translated, it gives CASTAAGGPGEQYF.

About this clone itself: The sample has other DNA sequences that encode this CDR3 too. The rearrangement links TRBV3-1 (or the pseudogene TRBV3-2) to TRBJ1-2; D may be TRBD1 (5 bases). Germline V gene data show CDR1 as LGHDT and CDR2 as YNNKEL (reference sequence). This CDR3 region has 13 residues. V was pared by 3 bases and J by 2 bases, with 7 bases between. This chain's CDR3 is CASSQGGNYGYTF. The CDR3 nucleotides read TGTGCCAGCAGCCAGGGGGGGAACTATGGCTACACCTTC.

The chain employs TRBV9 and TRBJ2-3; a weak D match, TRBD1 (6 bases). Trimming cost V 3 bases and J 1 base, with 15 bases left between them. CDR3 size: 16 residues. Germline V gives CDR1 SGDLS, CDR2 YYNGEE. For the CDR3, the DNA is TGTGCCAGCAGCGAAATGGGGGCAGGCCGCACAGATACGCAGTATTTT. Amino acids: CASSEMGAGRTDTQYF.

This chain uses TRBV15 with TRBJ1-5; TRBD1 agrees at 8 bases. The CDR3 runs to 15 residues. V shed 1 base and J 4 bases; nucleotides not matched to a gene: 3. CDR1 and CDR2 (germline): LNHNV, YYDKDF (reference sequence). CDR3 in amino acids: CATSRGQGANQPQHF. CDR3 DNA: TGTGCCACCAGCAGAGGTCAGGGGGCGAATCAGCCCCAGCATTTT.

This clone was seen only a few times. The chain uses TRBV4-3 and TRBJ1-6; 7 bases are a match to TRBD1. Germline trimming cut 4 bases from V and 5 bases from J; bases unmatched to any gene: 2. The CDR3 consists of 14 residues. Germline V gene lookup returns CDR1 LGHNA and CDR2 YSLEER. The CDR3 bases are TGCGCCAGCAGCCGAGGGACAGATAATTCACCCCTCCACTTT. This sequence encodes CASSRGTDNSPLHF.

This clone has more than one count but fewer than ten. This chain uses TRBV6-6 with TRBJ1-2; D gene unclear. The CDR3 loop spans 13 amino acids. Per the germline V gene, CDR1 is MNHNY and CDR2 is SVGAGI (reference sequence). Between the trimmed V and J ends, which lost 2 bases and 4 bases, there was a span of 8 bases. In nucleotides, the CDR3 is TGTGCCAGCAGTTACGCGGACTTCTATGGCTACACCTTC. This encodes CASSYADFYGYTF.

The gene calls are TRBV5-1 and TRBJ2-3; a possible D gene is TRBD1 (6 bases). The V gene lost 2 bases and the J gene lost 0 bases, with 10 bases spanning the gap. The CDR3 extends over 15 amino acids. Germline values: CDR1 SGHRS, CDR2 YFSETQ. The CDR3 loop reads CASSLQGHSTDTQYF. In nucleotides, the CDR3 is TGCGCCAGCAGCTTACAGGGCCATAGCACAGATACGCAGTATTTT.

V gene TRBV7-8 combines with J gene TRBJ2-1, with a possible D match to TRBD2 (5 bases). CDR1 is SGHVS, CDR2 FQNEAQ, per germline. This CDR3 has 13 residues. Trimming cost V 7 bases and J 7 bases, with 14 bases left between them. As DNA, the CDR3 is TGTGCCAGCACTAGACTATCAAGAAATGAGCAGTTCTTC. Amino acid sequence: CASTRLSRNEQFF.

V gene TRBV10-3 combines with J gene TRBJ1-2; 9 bases fit TRBD1. The V segment lost 5 bases and the J segment 4 bases; nucleotides outside the gene matches: 8. There are 15 residues in the CDR3. Germline CDR1 and CDR2: ENHRY and SYGVKD. DNA for the CDR3: TGTGCCATCAGTAACCGGGACAGGGACCTCTATGGCTACACCTTC. Protein product: CAISNRDRDLYGYTF.

The V call is TRBV18, the J call TRBJ1-6; no reliable D call. With 2 bases removed from V and 7 bases from J, the gap between germline ends came to 21 bases. The germline CDR1 and CDR2 sequences are KGHSH and LQKENI. This CDR3 is built from 18 residues. CDR3 sequence: CASSPRTADGSGNSPLHF. The CDR3 DNA reads as TGTGCCAGCTCACCAAGGACGGCTGATGGGTCGGGGAATTCACCCCTCCACTTT.

In this sample, this clone turned up a few times. The rearrangement joins TRBV9 to TRBJ2-7; TRBD2 might be the D (6 bases). Germline assignment: CDR1 SGDLS and CDR2 YYNGEE. This CDR3 spans 14 amino acids. V shed 0 bases and J shed 7 bases, with 14 bases lying between them. The CDR3 reads CASSVGVGGGEQYF. DNA of the CDR3: TGTGCCAGCAGCGTAGGGGTGGGAGGTGGGGAGCAGTACTTC.

This clone came up a few times. The V and J genes are TRBV2 and TRBJ2-7, with TRBD2 matching over 9 bases. The germline gives CDR1 SNHLY, CDR2 FYNNEI. The CDR3 has 15 residues. The junction had 6 bases not matched to a gene; V was cut back by 6 bases and J by 0 bases. The CDR3 is CASRAIAGASYEQYF. In DNA, the CDR3 is TGTGCCAGCAGAGCCATAGCGGGGGCCTCCTACGAGCAGTACTTC. Supplemented by reference TRBV2 and TRBJ2-7, the full variable domain reads EPEVTQTPSHQVTQMGQEVILRCVPISNHLYFYWYRQILGQKVEFLVSFYNNEISEKSEIFDDQFSVERPDGSNFTLKIRSTKLEDSAMYFCASRAIAGASYEQYFGPGTRLTVT.

CDR3 nucleotides: TGCGCCAGCAGCCGGTTAGGCGGGGAAGAGACCCAGTACTTC. Its translation: CASSRLGGEETQYF. This chain connects TRBV4-3 to TRBJ2-5; possible D gene TRBD2, 6 bases. CDR3 size: 14 residues. The ends were cut back, 4 bases at V and 3 bases at J, with 12 bases in the middle. Germline V gives CDR1 LGHNA, CDR2 YSLEER.

This chain connects TRBV2 to TRBJ1-6, with 7 bases identical to TRBD1. Trimming cost V 5 bases and J 16 bases; bases outside gene matches: 17. Germline V gene data show CDR1 as SNHLY and CDR2 as FYNNEI. The CDR3 has 15 amino acids. The CDR3 is CASSLTKTGTAILHF. The CDR3 region has the DNA TGTGCCAGCAGTTTAACCAAAACCGGGACAGCAATTCTCCACTTT. Full variable domain (outside the CDR3, taken from reference TRBV2 and TRBJ1-6): EPEVTQTPSHQVTQMGQEVILRCVPISNHLYFYWYRQILGQKVEFLVSFYNNEISEKSEIFDDQFSVERPDGSNFTLKIRSTKLEDSAMYFCASSLTKTGTAILHFGNGTRLTVT.

CDR3 DNA sequence: TGTGCCAGCAGCGGCGAGGGTTTCCAGAGACCTAATGAAAAACTGTTTTTT. Its protein is CASSGEGFQRPNEKLFF. V and J are TRBV9 and TRBJ1-4; D uncertain. Germline V CDR1 and CDR2: SGDLS, YYNGEE. Trimming shortened V by 3 bases and J by 3 bases, and 18 bases separated the two germline ends. There are 17 residues in the CDR3.

The chain couples TRBV30 to TRBJ2-4; 7 bases are a match to TRBD2. The V gene end was trimmed by 2 bases and the J gene end by 3 bases; junction bases not matched to a gene: 4. Germline V CDR1 and CDR2: GTSNPN, SVGIG (reference sequence). This CDR3 comprises 14 residues. CDR3 sequence: CAWSMGDYKNIQYF. CDR3 DNA sequence: TGTGCCTGGAGTATGGGGGACTACAAAAACATTCAGTACTTC. The whole variable domain, filled in from reference TRBV30 and TRBJ2-4, reads SQTIHQWPATLVQPVGSPLSLECTVEGTSNPNLYWYRQAAGRGLQLLFYSVGIGQISSEVPQNLSASRPQDRQFILSSKKLLLSDSGFYLCAWSMGDYKNIQYFGAGTRLSVL.

V is TRBV2 and J is TRBJ2-3, with D unresolved. Germline V CDR1 and CDR2: SNHLY, FYNNEI. V lost 3 bases to trimming and J lost 9 bases, with 4 bases between them. This CDR3 contains 10 residues. The CDR3 sequence is CASSDQTQYF. CDR3 DNA: TGTGCCAGCAGTGATCAGACGCAGTATTTT.

In its sample, this clone was seen a few times. The gene calls are TRBV5-1 and TRBJ2-1, with D unclear. Germline V gene sequence: CDR1 SGHRS, CDR2 YFSETQ. The CDR3 loop spans 14 amino acids. V was cut by 0 bases and J by 5 bases, with 9 bases left in between. The CDR3: CASSLGSRDNEQFF. CDR3 coding DNA: TGCGCCAGCAGCTTGGGAAGCCGAGACAATGAGCAGTTCTTC. Looking up the rest from reference TRBV5-1 and TRBJ2-1 gives the full variable domain: KAGVTQTPRYLIKTRGQQVTLSCSPISGHRSVSWYQQTPGQGLQFLFEYFSETQRNKGNFPGRFSGRQFSNSRSEMNVSTLELGDSALYLCASSLGSRDNEQFFGPGTRLTVL.

The rearrangement joins TRBV18 to TRBJ2-7; tentative D call: TRBD1 (6 bases). Trimming removed 6 bases at V and 3 bases at J, with 9 bases between. This CDR3 region has 12 residues. Germline V CDR1 and CDR2: KGHSH, LQKENI. The CDR3 region has the DNA TGTGCCAGCTCGTCGGACAGCTACGAGCAGTACTTC. Its translation: CASSSDSYEQYF.

This clone was observed once. This chain uses TRBV3-1 (or the pseudogene TRBV3-2) with TRBJ2-5, with 7 bases identical to TRBD1. Germline lookup yields CDR1 LGHDT and CDR2 YNNKEL (reference sequence). The CDR3 extends over 18 amino acids. V lost 2 bases and J lost 3; bases outside the gene matches: 15. This chain's CDR3 is CASSQWVGGEGEKETQYF. Written as DNA, the CDR3 is TGTGCCAGCAGCCAATGGGTAGGGGGCGAGGGTGAGAAAGAGACCCAGTACTTC.

The rearrangement uses TRBV5-1 and TRBJ2-1; a weak D match, TRBD2 (5 bases). Looked up from germline, CDR1 is SGHRS and CDR2 is YFSETQ. V lost 2 bases, J lost 8 bases, and 8 bases lay in between. This CDR3 has 12 residues. The CDR3 loop is CASSLLGDEQFF. The DNA of the CDR3 is TGCGCCAGCAGCTTACTAGGCGATGAGCAGTTCTTC.